The rows below give T cell receptor beta chains drawn from one sample of a study of blood T cell repertoires in COVID-19. Repertoires were generated with immunoSEQ multiplex PCR, while TCRdb's copy carries only in-frame clones and drops some. The data contain over 300,000 clones, 75% to 90% of them singletons. Source material: PBMCs or T cells enriched from blood (not recorded which). The source is a man aged 30 to 39 who had recovered from COVID-19. CDR3s include the opening cysteine and the closing phenylalanine or tryptophan. The D gene is left open where the match is weak. Clone size is shown for a subset of rows, as once, few, many or a class of expanded clone.

d_call	v_call	clone_size	j_call	cdr3_nt	cdr3_aa
TRBD1	TRBV5-1	NA	TRBJ1-2	TGCGCCAGCAGCGGGACAGAGGAGGGTGGCTACACCTTC	CASSGTEEGGYTF
TRBD2	TRBV5-1	NA	TRBJ2-2	TGCGCCAGCAGCAATATTGGCGGGGGGAACACCGGGGAGCTGTTTTTT	CASSNIGGGNTGELFF
TRBD1	TRBV24-1	once	TRBJ2-2	TGTGCCACCAGGCTGGGGACAGGGAACACCGGGGAGCTGTTTTTT	CATRLGTGNTGELFF
TRBD1	TRBV19	NA	TRBJ1-2	TGTGCCAGCCTCAGGGGGTCGTTTGGCTACACCTTC	CASLRGSFGYTF
NA	TRBV2	NA	TRBJ1-1	TGTGCCAGCACCTTCGGACCAGGGCGGGGTGAAGCTTTCTTT	CASTFGPGRGEAFF
TRBD1	TRBV18	NA	TRBJ1-2	TGTGCCAGCTCGCCGGGACAGGCGTCCTATGGCTACACCTTC	CASSPGQASYGYTF
NA	TRBV19	NA	TRBJ1-5	TGTGCCAGTAGTCACTATACAGGCAACAATCAGCCCCAGCATTTT	CASSHYTGNNQPQHF
NA	TRBV6-1	NA	TRBJ2-2	TGTGCCAGCAGTGACGGGACACAAGACTTCACCGGGGAGCTGTTTTTT	CASSDGTQDFTGELFF
NA	TRBV5-1	NA	TRBJ1-4	TGCGCCAGCAGCTTGAGCCAGGCCCGTGAAAAACTGTTTTTT	CASSLSQAREKLFF
TRBD1	TRBV5-1	NA	TRBJ1-2	TGCGCCAGCAGCTCAAGGACAGGGGGCTTCTATGGCTACACCTTC	CASSSRTGGFYGYTF
TRBD2	TRBV19	NA	TRBJ2-2	TGTGCCAGTAGTCCAGGCCCGCTCCTAGCGGGGACAGCGAACACCGGGGAGCTGTTTTTT	CASSPGPLLAGTANTGELFF